The entry below gives a single TCR beta chain sequence along with its context. The CDR3 extends over 15 amino acids. CDR1 is SGHRS, CDR2 YFSETQ, per germline. J gave up 1 base and V 3 bases, and 1 base lay outside the gene matches. These data belong to a study of cytomegalovirus exposure and HLA in healthy donors. In the PCR, 60 Vbeta and 13 Jbeta primers were used. Produced via immunoSEQ multiplex PCR; TCRdb's table is partial and in-frame only. The table lists more than 95,000 clones, around 68% of them singletons. This rearrangement joins TRBV5-1 to TRBJ2-2, with 9 bases fitting TRBD1. Source material: PBMCs. The receptor's source is a woman in her 50s in good health and CMV-seropositive. Here the CDR3 reads CASSSGQGNTGELFF. For the CDR3, the DNA is TGCGCCAGCAGCTCGGGACAGGGGAACACCGGGGAGCTGTTTTTT. Drawing the rest from reference TRBV5-1 and TRBJ2-2, the complete variable domain is KAGVTQTPRYLIKTRGQQVTLSCSPISGHRSVSWYQQTPGQGLQFLFEYFSETQRNKGNFPGRFSGRQFSNSRSEMNVSTLELGDSALYLCASSSGQGNTGELFFGEGSRLTVL.